The next 32 T cell receptor beta chains were all read from a single sample in a study of OX40 agonist ivuxolimab in advanced cancers. Generated by immunoSEQ multiplex PCR, the TCRdb table keeps only in-frame clones and is missing some. There are tens of thousands of clones in the sample; around 82% occur only once, and approximately 2% lies in the top ten. This sample comprised CD4+ or CD8+ T cells sorted from blood, obtained in a trial of the OX40 agonist ivuxolimab. These receptors were taken from an adult with an advanced solid tumor such as melanoma, head and neck, liver or kidney cancer.

V and J are TRBV29-1 and TRBJ2-4; D gene uncertain. The CDR3 has 14 amino acids. Between the trimmed V and J ends, which lost 4 bases and 4 bases, there was a span of 14 bases. Germline V gene lookup returns CDR1 SQVTM and CDR2 ANQGSEA. CDR3 coding DNA: TGCAGCGTTGTGGCAGGAGACCTAAAAAACATTCAGTACTTC. It encodes CSVVAGDLKNIQYF.

The V and J genes are TRBV30 and TRBJ1-3; a weak D match, TRBD1 (6 bases). Germline V gene lookup returns CDR1 GTSNPN and CDR2 SVGIG (reference sequence). The CDR3 contains 15 residues. Trimming pared 4 bases from V and 2 bases from J, leaving 15 bases between. CDR3 sequence reads: CAWIPRDRTGNTIYF. The CDR3 nucleotides read TGTGCCTGGATCCCCCGCGACAGGACTGGAAACACCATATATTTT.

This rearrangement joins TRBV27 to TRBJ2-3; the D gene could be TRBD1 or TRBD2 (7 bases each). The CDR3 loop spans 13 amino acids. V gave up 6 bases and J gave up 5 bases, with 12 bases separating them. CDR1 is MNHEY and CDR2 is SMNVEV in the germline V gene (reference sequence). Here the CDR3 reads CASSDREGDTQYF. The CDR3 DNA sequence: TGTGCCAGCAGCGACAGGGAGGGAGATACGCAGTATTTT.

The rearrangement links TRBV19 to TRBJ1-5, with D perhaps matching TRBD1 (6 bases). CDR1 and CDR2 (germline): LNHDA, SQIVND (reference sequence). The V end was cut by 4 bases, the J end by 3 bases, with 10 bases between. The CDR3 length is 14 residues. The CDR3 region has the DNA TGTGCCAGTAGTAACCGGGACAACAATCAGCCCCAGCATTTT. Translating it yields CASSNRDNNQPQHF.

This clone was found a few times. The chain employs TRBV15 and TRBJ1-1; D not resolved. The CDR3 extends over 13 amino acids. Trimming removed 6 bases from V and 0 bases from J, with 8 bases in between. CDR1 LNHNV and CDR2 YYDKDF come from the germline V gene (reference sequence). The CDR3 sequence: CATSATLNTEAFF. The CDR3 nucleotides are TGTGCCACCAGTGCGACTTTGAACACTGAAGCTTTCTTT.

The V and J genes are TRBV5-1 and TRBJ2-7; 7 bases are a match to TRBD1. From germline, CDR1 is SGHRS and CDR2 YFSETQ. Germline trimming cut 3 bases from V and 6 bases from J; bases unmatched to any gene: 3. CDR3 length: 12 amino acids. The CDR3 region has the DNA TGCGCCAGCAGCTGGGACAGTATCGAGCAGTACTTC. It translates to CASSWDSIEQYF.

By share, this clone counts as medium-sized. The CDR3 region is CASSLSSVRGYGYTF. The CDR3 nucleotides read TGTGCCAGCAGCTTATCGAGTGTGCGAGGTTATGGCTACACCTTC. The chain joins TRBV11-2 to TRBJ1-2, with D uncertain. The CDR3 runs 15 residues. CDR1 is SGHAT and CDR2 is FQNNGV in the germline V gene. V gave up 2 bases and J gave up 5 bases, with 15 bases separating them.

This clone was counted a single time. The chain is built from TRBV13 and TRBJ2-7; TRBD1 matches at 9 bases. Trimming at V came to 5 bases and at J to 0 bases, leaving 11 bases not matched to a gene. CDR3 length equals 17 residues. CDR1 and CDR2 from the germline V gene are PRHDT and FYEKMQ (reference sequence). CDR3 region: CASSAPTPGQGSYEQYF. CDR3 DNA: TGTGCCAGCAGCGCGCCGACGCCGGGACAGGGCTCCTACGAGCAGTACTTC.

The chain joins TRBV28 to TRBJ1-1; a weak D match, TRBD1 (5 bases). This CDR3 is 14 amino acids long. Trimming took off 0 bases at V and 2 bases at J, with 7 bases between the two ends. CDR1 and CDR2 (germline): MDHEN, SYDVKM. In DNA, the CDR3 is TGTGCCAGCAGTTTATGGGGGCGTAACACTGAAGCTTTCTTT. As protein: CASSLWGRNTEAFF. Drawing the rest from reference TRBV28 and TRBJ1-1, the complete variable domain is DVKVTQSSRYLVKRTGEKVFLECVQDMDHENMFWYRQDPGLGLRLIYFSYDVKMKEKGDIPEGYSVSREKKERFSLILESASTNQTSMYLCASSLWGRNTEAFFGQGTRLTVV.

CDR3 coding DNA: TGCGCCAGCAGCTTGGCCGAAGCCAGCATTCAGTACTTC. Protein: CASSLAEASIQYF. This chain uses TRBV5-1 with TRBJ2-4, with D unresolved. CDR1 and CDR2 (germline): SGHRS, YFSETQ. This CDR3 region has 13 residues. With 0 bases removed from V and 9 bases from J, the gap between germline ends came to 10 bases.

V gene TRBV28 combines with J gene TRBJ1-2, with TRBD1 matching over 7 bases. This CDR3 is built from 14 residues. Germline CDR1 reads MDHEN; CDR2 reads SYDVKM. With 3 bases clipped from V and 3 bases from J, the junction kept 4 bases outside the gene matches. CDR3 DNA sequence: TGTGCCAGCAGTTTTCAGGGGGTGGACTATGGCTACACCTTC. Protein: CASSFQGVDYGYTF.

The J gene is TRBJ2-7, the V gene TRBV5-6; TRBD2 matches at 12 bases. Per germline, CDR1 SGHDT and CDR2 YYEEEE. The ends lost 3 bases at V and 1 base at J; junction bases unmatched: 8. This CDR3 contains 17 residues. The CDR3 region is CASSSLVLAGGSYEQYF. CDR3 nucleotides: TGTGCCAGCAGCTCTCTCGTACTAGCGGGAGGTTCCTACGAGCAGTACTTC.

V usage is TRBV7-3 and J usage is TRBJ2-5, with D uncertain. The V gene lost 5 bases and the J gene lost 2 bases, with 12 bases spanning the gap. This CDR3 contains 14 residues. Germline V gene sequence: CDR1 SGHTA, CDR2 FQGTGA. CDR3 region: CASSQVGKQETQYF. The CDR3 DNA is TGTGCCAGCAGCCAAGTTGGAAAACAAGAGACCCAGTACTTC.

The chain recombines TRBV7-3 with TRBJ1-6; no clear D gene. Germline V gives CDR1 SGHTA, CDR2 FQGTGA. This CDR3 is 14 amino acids long. The V and J ends lost 4 bases and 5 bases respectively, with 9 bases between them. Here the CDR3 reads CASSSGPNNSPLHF. DNA for the CDR3: TGTGCCAGCAGCTCCGGTCCTAATAATTCACCCCTCCACTTT. The full variable domain, its missing parts supplied by reference TRBV7-3 and TRBJ1-6, is GAGVSQTPSNKVTEKGKYVELRCDPISGHTALYWYRQSLGQGPEFLIYFQGTGAADDSGLPNDRFFAVRPEGSVSTLKIQRTERGDSAVYLCASSSGPNNSPLHFGNGTRLTVT.

The V call is TRBV5-6, the J call TRBJ1-5; 9 nucleotides agree with TRBD1. This CDR3 region has 15 residues. CDR1 and CDR2 (germline): SGHDT, YYEEEE. V was pared by 1 base and J by 4 bases, with 3 bases of the junction left unmatched. CDR3 residues: CASSLPDRGNQPQHF. DNA of the CDR3: TGTGCCAGCAGCTTGCCTGACAGGGGGAATCAGCCCCAGCATTTT. Using reference TRBV5-6 and TRBJ1-5 for the parts outside the CDR3, the full variable domain is DAGVTQSPTHLIKTRGQQVTLRCSPKSGHDTVSWYQQALGQGPQFIFQYYEEEERQRGNFPDRFSGHQFPNYSSELNVNALLLGDSALYLCASSLPDRGNQPQHFGDGTRLSIL.

V gene TRBV9 combines with J gene TRBJ2-7, with 7 nucleotides matching TRBD2. The V gene end was trimmed by 3 bases and the J gene end by 3 bases; junction bases not matched to a gene: 6. Looked up from germline, CDR1 is SGDLS and CDR2 is YYNGEE. CDR3 length equals 14 residues. CDR3: CASSGGLGIYEQYF. CDR3 DNA: TGTGCCAGCAGCGGCGGACTAGGGATCTACGAGCAGTACTTC.

This CDR3 is CASSPTFREQYF. In nucleotides, the CDR3 is TGTGCCAGCTCACCAACCTTCCGGGAGCAGTACTTC. The chain joins TRBV18 to TRBJ2-7, with D unclear. This CDR3 spans 12 amino acids. Trimming removed 2 bases at V and 7 bases at J, with 9 bases between. In germline, CDR1 is KGHSH, CDR2 LQKENI.

This chain links TRBV7-9 with TRBJ1-5; D unclear. There are 14 residues in the CDR3. Germline CDR1 reads SEHNR; CDR2 reads FQNEAQ (reference sequence). The germline V and J ends were trimmed by 1 base and 4 bases, with 8 bases remaining between them. The CDR3 sequence: CASSLVGQNQPQHF. CDR3 sequence (DNA): TGTGCCAGCAGCTTAGTTGGTCAGAATCAGCCCCAGCATTTT.

The genes are TRBV28 and TRBJ2-7; unclear D gene. Germline V lookup: CDR1 MDHEN, CDR2 SYDVKM. V was shortened by 4 bases and J by 3 bases, with 4 bases between the two germline ends. The CDR3 covers 11 residues. The CDR3 is CASSSFYEQYF. As DNA, the CDR3 is TGTGCCAGCAGTTCGTTCTACGAGCAGTACTTC.

The chain recombines TRBV2 with TRBJ2-5, with D maybe TRBD2 (6 bases). Germline V CDR1 and CDR2: SNHLY, FYNNEI. This CDR3 contains 13 residues. Trimming took off 2 bases at V and 5 bases at J, with 9 bases between the two ends. CDR3 protein: CASSESGVETQYF. In nucleotides, the CDR3 is TGTGCCAGCAGTGAATCGGGAGTGGAGACCCAGTACTTC.

The chain employs TRBV19 and TRBJ2-2; D ambiguous. This CDR3 has 12 residues. CDR1 is LNHDA and CDR2 is SQIVND in the germline V gene (reference sequence). The germline V and J ends were trimmed by 6 bases and 7 bases, with 9 bases remaining between them. CDR3 loop: CASSLLVGELFF. The CDR3 DNA is TGTGCCAGTAGCTTGTTGGTCGGGGAGCTGTTTTTT.

This clone appeared a few times. J is TRBJ1-2 and V is TRBV4-2, with D tentatively TRBD1 (5 bases). Trimming shortened V by 0 bases and J by 4 bases, and 15 bases separated the two germline ends. The CDR3 has 16 residues. CDR1 and CDR2 (germline): LGHNA, YNFKEQ. The CDR3 region is CASSQDDSITGYGYTF. The CDR3 DNA reads as TGTGCCAGCAGCCAAGACGACAGTATCACTGGCTATGGCTACACCTTC.

This clone was seen a few times. CDR3: CASRDPKTGFYGYTF. Here the CDR3 DNA reads TGTGCCAGCAGGGACCCTAAAACAGGGTTCTATGGCTACACCTTC. The chain couples TRBV28 to TRBJ1-2, with D maybe TRBD1 (6 bases). CDR3 length: 15 residues. Trimming took 6 bases from V and 4 from J, leaving 18 bases between them. Germline assignment: CDR1 MDHEN and CDR2 SYDVKM.

This clone came up once. V and J are TRBV29-1 and TRBJ1-4, with D unresolved. Germline assignment: CDR1 SQVTM and CDR2 ANQGSEA. With 4 bases removed from V and 3 bases from J, the gap between germline ends came to 6 bases. The CDR3 has 12 amino acids. The CDR3, as DNA: TGCAGCGTTGCACAGTCTAATGAAAAACTGTTTTTT. Translating it yields CSVAQSNEKLFF. Drawing the rest from reference TRBV29-1 and TRBJ1-4, the complete variable domain is SAVISQKPSRDICQRGTSLTIQCQVDSQVTMMFWYRQQPGQSLTLIATANQGSEATYESGFVIDKFPISRPNLTFSTLTVSNMSPEDSSIYLCSVAQSNEKLFFGSGTQLSVL.

This clone was detected once. The V gene is TRBV28, the J gene TRBJ2-1; D may be TRBD2 (6 bases). Trimming removed 4 bases from V and 7 bases from J, with 14 bases in between. The CDR3 is 14 residues long. Germline lookup yields CDR1 MDHEN and CDR2 SYDVKM. CDR3 sequence: CASSSRLVRNEQFF. In DNA form, the CDR3 reads TGTGCCAGCAGTTCAAGACTAGTTAGGAATGAGCAGTTCTTC.

The chain has TRBV9 and TRBJ2-7, with D perhaps given as TRBD1 or TRBD2 (5 bases each). Germline V gene sequence: CDR1 SGDLS, CDR2 YYNGEE. The CDR3 loop spans 14 amino acids. Trimming took 0 bases from V and 0 from J, leaving 7 bases between them. The CDR3 nucleotides read TGTGCCAGCAGCGTAGTGGGGACCTCCTACGAGCAGTACTTC. It encodes CASSVVGTSYEQYF.

The table lists this clone with a few counts. This sequence joins TRBV6-6 and TRBJ1-1, with 7 bases lining up with TRBD1. J was trimmed by 5 bases and V by 5 bases; bases with no gene match: 5. The CDR3 totals 13 residues. Germline CDR1 reads MNHNY; CDR2 reads SVGAGI (reference sequence). This CDR3 is CASSIDRATEAFF. CDR3 nucleotide sequence: TGTGCCAGCAGTATTGACAGGGCTACTGAAGCTTTCTTT.

The chain recombines TRBV6-5 with TRBJ2-1; tentatively, D is TRBD1 (5 bases). This CDR3 region has 12 residues. From germline, CDR1 is MNHEY and CDR2 SVGAGI. V dropped 5 bases and J dropped 6 bases, with 8 bases sitting between them. CDR3 sequence: CASSTQGNEQFF. As DNA, the CDR3 is TGTGCCAGCAGTACCCAGGGCAATGAGCAGTTCTTC.

This chain connects TRBV6-6 to TRBJ2-7; D call uncertain. The V and J ends lost 6 bases and 0 bases respectively, with 15 bases between them. Germline values: CDR1 MNHNY, CDR2 SVGAGI (reference sequence). The CDR3 has 15 amino acids. As DNA, the CDR3 is TGTGCCAGCAGCCTCGAACTAACCTCCTCCTACGAGCAGTACTTC. This codes for CASSLELTSSYEQYF.

The V call is TRBV6-6, the J call TRBJ1-2, with D hard to call. Germline CDR1 MNHNY, CDR2 SVGAGI (reference sequence). The germline V and J ends were trimmed by 0 bases and 0 bases, with 11 bases remaining between them. CDR3 length: 16 amino acids. This chain's CDR3 is CASSYSLRRTNYGYTF. CDR3 DNA sequence: TGTGCCAGCAGTTACTCCCTCCGACGGACTAACTATGGCTACACCTTC.

The J gene is TRBJ1-5, the V gene TRBV28, with D unclear. This CDR3 comprises 12 residues. From germline, CDR1 is MDHEN and CDR2 SYDVKM. V dropped 10 bases and J dropped 7 bases, with 14 bases sitting between them. The CDR3 DNA follows: TGTGCCACCAAGTTGTTGGCACAGCCCCAGCATTTT. This translates into CATKLLAQPQHF.

The chain is built from TRBV29-1 and TRBJ1-2, with D possibly TRBD1 on 6 matching bases. The ends were cut back, 5 bases at V and 5 bases at J, with 15 bases in the middle. The V gene's germline CDR1 is SQVTM and CDR2 ANQGSEA. The CDR3 consists of 13 residues. The DNA for the CDR3 is TGCAGCGTTCAGCTTGCAGGGGTGTATGGCTACACCTTC. This gives the protein CSVQLAGVYGYTF.